This TCR beta chain is drawn from a study of T cell changes during pregnancy in multiple sclerosis. TCRdb's table, derived via immunoSEQ multiplex PCR, lists solely in-frame clones and lacks some. The sample records approximately 50,000 clones, roughly 91% being singletons. This clone was seen once. In germline, CDR1 is SNHLY, CDR2 FYNNEI. This CDR3 has 16 amino acids. V shed 6 bases, J shed 4 bases, and the junction held 13 bases outside the gene matches. Sequenced material: CD4+ T cells from peripheral blood mononuclear cells, taken after pregnancy. The V call is TRBV2, the J call TRBJ1-2, with TRBD1 matching 8 bases. The TCR comes from a female donor in good health, enrolled as a control in a pregnancy study. Here the CDR3 reads CASRYTPTGAGYGYTF. CDR3 DNA sequence: TGTGCCAGCAGGTATACGCCGACAGGGGCGGGCTATGGCTACACCTTC.